Each of the 8 T cell receptor beta chains below was sequenced from the same sample in a study of glioma-infiltrating T cells. The iRepertoire nested amplicon-rescue multiplex PCR amplified TCR alpha and beta CDR3s from RNA. TCRdb reprocessed the multiplex PCR reads via MiXCR and lists one record per CDR3 protein. This sample has under 150,000 distinct CDR3 sequences, with roughly a quarter found just once. Sequencing was performed on glioma tissue, nonneoplastic brain tissue, or PBMCs (not recorded which). The receptors derive from a human donor with low-grade glioma or glioblastoma, undergoing nonglioma brain surgery, or in good health (not recorded which).

The chain uses TRBV5-1 and TRBJ2-5; possibly TRBD2 for D (7 bases). The CDR3 is 14 residues long. V lost 4 bases, J lost 2 bases, and 12 bases lay in between. Per the germline V gene, CDR1 is SGHRS and CDR2 is YFSETQ. The CDR3 reads CASSLGGAQETQYF. The CDR3 DNA reads TGCGCCAGCAGCCTGGGGGGGGCTCAAGAGACCCAGTACTTC.

This clonotype was detected ten times or more. V is TRBV4-2 and J is TRBJ1-1, with a tentative D call TRBD1 (5 bases). This CDR3 has 16 residues. V was pared by 1 base and J by 1 base, with 13 bases between. Germline V lookup: CDR1 LGHNA, CDR2 YNFKEQ. The DNA of the CDR3 is TGTGCCAGCAGCCAAGGCCCCGGCGGGGGGAACACTGAAGCTTTCTTT. It specifies CASSQGPGGGNTEAFF.

The chain joins TRBV3-1 to TRBJ2-7; D is uncertain. Trimming took 3 bases from V and 5 from J, leaving 11 bases between them. The germline V gene encodes CDR1 LGHDT and CDR2 YNNKEL (reference sequence). This CDR3 region has 13 residues. DNA for the CDR3: TGTGCCAGCAGCCAGGCCAACGCGGACGAGCAGTACGTC. This codes for CASSQANADEQYV.

V gene TRBV6-2 or TRBV6-3 combines with J gene TRBJ2-7, with TRBD1 matching over 7 bases. Germline V gene data show CDR1 as MNHEY and CDR2 as SVGEGT. V trimming: 5 bases; J trimming: 5 bases; junction bases outside the gene matches: 6. CDR3 length: 13 residues. The DNA of the CDR3 is TGTGCCAGCAGTCCCGACAGGGCCCACGAGCAGTACGTC. Its translation: CASSPDRAHEQYV.

The sample holds a few counts of this clonotype. V gene TRBV19 combines with J gene TRBJ1-1; D remains ambiguous. The CDR3 has 13 amino acids. V lost 7 bases to trimming and J lost 2 bases, with 11 bases between them. Germline V gene sequence: CDR1 LNHDA, CDR2 SQIVND (reference sequence). The CDR3 protein is CASTRIGNTEAFF. The CDR3 DNA sequence: TGTGCCAGTACCCGAATAGGCAACACTGAAGCTTTCTTT.

This clonotype was detected only a few times. CDR3 sequence: CASSSPGTGELFF. The CDR3 DNA follows: TGTGCCAGCAGCTCACCAGGCACCGGGGAGCTGTTTTTT. The chain uses TRBV25-1 and TRBJ2-2; D uncertain. The CDR3 is 13 amino acids. The germline V gene has CDR1 MGHDK and CDR2 SYGVNS. Trimming shortened V by 6 bases and J by 4 bases, and 9 bases separated the two germline ends.

The table lists this clonotype with a few counts. The chain combines TRBV6-1 with TRBJ2-7, with unresolved D. CDR1 is MNHNS, CDR2 SASEGT, per germline. V was cut by 10 bases and J by 3 bases, with 19 bases left in between. The length of the CDR3 is 14 residues. The CDR3 spells CATVGREGIYEQYV. The DNA of the CDR3 is TGTGCCACGGTAGGCAGAGAAGGCATCTACGAGCAGTACGTC.

This clonotype was seen only a few times. The V and J genes are TRBV3-1 and TRBJ1-1; D perhaps matches TRBD1 (6 bases). The CDR3 extends over 12 amino acids. In germline, CDR1 is LGHDT, CDR2 YNNKEL (reference sequence). Trimming left V 1 base short and J 14 bases short, with 14 bases between. The CDR3 DNA sequence: TGTGCCAGCAGCCAAGGGGGGCAGAGTGGGTTCTTT. Translated, it gives CASSQGGQSGFF.